This T cell receptor (beta chain) was captured by sequencing in a study of regulatory T cells in long-lasting Graves disease. Time point described: persistent/refractory GD, antithyroid drugs over 5 years with positive TRAb. The TCR library used RNA extracted from PBMCs. It was an endocrinology department in Xi'an, China, that provided the patients. Construction of the TCR beta libraries employed iRepertoire HTBI primers in conjunction with Arm-PCR of CDR3 regions. From the multiplex PCR reads, TCRdb called clonotypes with MiXCR, one entry per CDR3 protein. This table holds some 420,000 distinct CDR3 sequences, about 22% found once. Germline lookup yields CDR1 DFQATT and CDR2 SNEGSKA (reference sequence). The CDR3 has 13 amino acids. The V end lost 2 bases, the J end lost 5 bases, and 9 bases lay between the germline ends. Findings and caveats of the study: Repertoires from persistent disease leaned toward TRBV28, TRBJ1-2 and TRBJ2-5. Lower TCR diversity characterized persistent Graves' patients relative to newly diagnosed patients.

Ten or more counts support this clonotype. Its antigen is undetermined. The chain combines TRBV20-1 with TRBJ1-4; D may be TRBD1 (5 bases). The sample here was peripheral blood mononuclear cells (PBMCs), taken when the disease was refractory, from a patient treated with antithyroid drugs. The origin of this receptor is a female donor with Graves disease. CDR3 coding DNA: TGCAGTGCTAGAACGGGGGTCAATGAAAAACTGTTTTTT. This encodes CSARTGVNEKLFF.